A selection of T cell receptor beta chains follows, all from one sample in a study of T cells in Graves' hyperthyroidism and ophthalmopathy. TCRdb recomputed calls from the multiplex PCR reads with MiXCR, one row per CDR3 protein. The sample contains around 350,000 distinct CDR3 sequences, nearly 15% of which appear only once. The material sequenced was blood. The receptors come from an older woman with Graves' ophthalmopathy. Both conserved end residues are part of each CDR3. The D gene is left open where the match is weak. Rows may omit the clone size; those that give it use once, few, many or a size class.

cdr3_length,clone_size,v_call,j_call,d_call,cdr3_nt,cdr3_aa
18,many,TRBV28,TRBJ2-7,NA,TGTGCCAGCAGAATGACAGGGGGCGGCAGCGGGAGGGCTGGCGAGCAGTACTTC,CASRMTGGGSGRAGEQYF
15,few,TRBV2,TRBJ1-5,NA,TGTGCCAGCAGTGAAAGGGCAGGGAGCAATCAGCCCCAGCATTTT,CASSERAGSNQPQHF
15,NA,TRBV7-3,TRBJ2-2,NA,TGTGCCAGCAGCTTAGAGCTAATGAACACCGGGGAGCTGTTTTTT,CASSLELMNTGELFF
14,many,TRBV20-1,TRBJ2-5,NA,TGCAGTGCGCCAGACCCCGCAGTGGGAGAGACCCAGTACTTC,CSAPDPAVGETQYF
15,many,TRBV28,TRBJ2-7,TRBD1,TGTGCCAGCAGACTATACCGGGACAGCTCCTACGAGCAGTACTTC,CASRLYRDSSYEQYF
17,many,TRBV5-8,TRBJ2-7,TRBD2,TGTGCCAGCAGCTTGGCCACAGCGGGAGTTGAAGCCTACGAGCAGTACTTC,CASSLATAGVEAYEQYF
14,NA,TRBV6-2/TRBV6-3,TRBJ1-5,NA,TGTGCCAGCACGGGGGGCCATAGCAATCAGCCCCAGCATTTT,CASTGGHSNQPQHF
12,many,TRBV2,TRBJ1-1,NA,TGTGCCAGCAGTGAGCAGGGGTATGAAGCTTTCTTT,CASSEQGYEAFF
19,NA,TRBV6-1,TRBJ2-1,TRBD1,TGTGCCAGCAGTCAAAGTCCCCGGACAGGGAGGATTAAATACAATGAGCAGTTCTTC,CASSQSPRTGRIKYNEQFF
18,once,TRBV10-1,TRBJ2-1,TRBD2,TGCGCCAGCAGTGAGCCGAACGACGGGGCTAGCGGGAACAATGAGCAGTTCTTC,CASSEPNDGASGNNEQFF
13,many,TRBV12-3/TRBV12-4,TRBJ1-1,NA,TGTGCCAGCAGTCCTCAGGGATCTGCTGAAGCTTTCTTT,CASSPQGSAEAFF
18,NA,TRBV28,TRBJ2-3,TRBD2,TGTGCCAGCAGCCATAAACAGGGACTAGCGGGAGGCACAGATACGCAGTATTTT,CASSHKQGLAGGTDTQYF
15,many,TRBV5-1,TRBJ2-1,NA,TGCGCCAGCAGCTTATCCGGGATTAGGCACAATGAGCAGTTCTTC,CASSLSGIRHNEQFF
12,many,TRBV27,TRBJ2-3,NA,TGTGCCAGCAGGTCCCAGGGGGATACGCAGTATTTT,CASRSQGDTQYF
11,many,TRBV28,TRBJ1-6,NA,TGTGCCAGCAGTTTTGGGTTACCCCTCCACTTT,CASSFGLPLHF
15,many,TRBV20-1,TRBJ2-7,TRBD2,TGCAGTGCTAGAGCCCAGGCTAGCGGAACCTACGAGCAGTACTTC,CSARAQASGTYEQYF
14,many,TRBV28,TRBJ2-7,NA,TGTGCCAGCAGTTTAGACGGGGTCTCCTACGAGCAGTACTTC,CASSLDGVSYEQYF
15,few,TRBV6-4,TRBJ2-1,TRBD2,TGTGCCAGCAGCGCAGGGACTAGCGCGCACAATGAGCAGTTCTTC,CASSAGTSAHNEQFF
16,many,TRBV11-2,TRBJ2-2,NA,TGTGCCAGCAGCTTAGAGGGAACAGCGAACACCGGGGAGCTGTTTTTT,CASSLEGTANTGELFF
14,NA,TRBV6-1,TRBJ1-1,NA,TGTGCCAGCAGTGGCGACAGGCTGAACACTGAAGCTTTCTTT,CASSGDRLNTEAFF
14,NA,TRBV10-3,TRBJ1-4,NA,TGTGCCATCAGGGAGACAGCAACTAATGAAAAACTGTTTTTT,CAIRETATNEKLFF
14,few,TRBV6-1,TRBJ2-5,NA,TGTGCCAGCGGCCGGGTACGGGAAAAAGAGACCCAGTACTTC,CASGRVREKETQYF
18,many,TRBV5-5,TRBJ2-3,TRBD2,TGTGCCAGCAGCTTTTGGGTAGCGGGAGGGCCGGGAACAGATACGCAGTATTTT,CASSFWVAGGPGTDTQYF
18,few,TRBV27,TRBJ2-2,NA,TGTGCCAGCAGTTTTGGGCCTGGGCCACTCGGGAACACCGGGGAGCTGTTTTTT,CASSFGPGPLGNTGELFF
13,many,TRBV3-1,TRBJ2-2,NA,TGTGCCAGCAGCCCTTACCACGGCGGGGAGCTGTTTTTT,CASSPYHGGELFF
15,NA,TRBV20-1,TRBJ1-5,NA,TGCAGTGCTTCCTCCTGGGACGGATACAATCAGCCCCAGCATTTT,CSASSWDGYNQPQHF
15,few,TRBV29-1,TRBJ2-3,NA,TGCAGCGTTGAAAGGGGGGCTCTCAGCACAGATACGCAGTATTTT,CSVERGALSTDTQYF
13,many,TRBV7-9,TRBJ2-3,NA,TGTGCCAGCAGCTTTGGAGCCCTCGATACGCAGTATTTT,CASSFGALDTQYF
15,many,TRBV12-3/TRBV12-4,TRBJ1-5,TRBD1,TGTGCCAGCAGTCTAGGACAGGGAATAAATCAGCCCCAGCATTTT,CASSLGQGINQPQHF
15,many,TRBV20-1,TRBJ2-7,NA,TGCAGTGCTAGAGATCAGCGACTCGCTGGGTACGAGCAGTACTTC,CSARDQRLAGYEQYF
15,few,TRBV7-9,TRBJ2-7,NA,TGTGCCAGCAGCTTAGCCCGGGACAACTCCTACGAGCAGTACTTC,CASSLARDNSYEQYF
16,few,TRBV5-1,TRBJ2-5,TRBD2,TGCGCCAGCAGCTCCTTCCTAGCGGGAGGTGATGAGACCCAGTACTTC,CASSSFLAGGDETQYF
12,few,TRBV7-9,TRBJ2-7,NA,TGTGCCAGCAGCTTAGGGTTGTCCGAGCAGTACTTC,CASSLGLSEQYF
16,many,TRBV2,TRBJ2-3,TRBD2,TGTGCCAGCAGTGATGGCGGCGGGAGGGCCGGAGATACGCAGTATTTT,CASSDGGGRAGDTQYF
14,many,TRBV20-1,TRBJ2-3,TRBD2,TGCAGTGCCCCTGCGGGGGGCAGCACAGATACGCAGTATTTT,CSAPAGGSTDTQYF
16,many,TRBV28,TRBJ1-4,TRBD1,TGTGCCAGCAGTCGGGACAGGGGAAGATTAAATGAAAAACTGTTTTTT,CASSRDRGRLNEKLFF
14,many,TRBV10-3,TRBJ2-7,NA,TGTGCCATCAGTGGCCTAGCGACGTCCTACGAGCAGTACTTC,CAISGLATSYEQYF
14,many,TRBV28,TRBJ1-4,TRBD1,TGTGCCAGCAGTATGACAGGGGGCATCGGAAAACTGTTTTTT,CASSMTGGIGKLFF
14,many,TRBV20-1,TRBJ2-1,NA,TGCAGTGCGCAGGAGGGCCAGGGTATTAATGAGCAGTTCTTC,CSAQEGQGINEQFF
12,many,TRBV20-1,TRBJ1-4,NA,TGCAGTGCTACATTGGAAGGGGAAAAACTGTTTTTT,CSATLEGEKLFF
13,many,TRBV20-1,TRBJ2-1,NA,TGCAGTGCTAGCGCCAACTCGGGGAATGAGCAGTTCTTC,CSASANSGNEQFF
15,many,TRBV20-1,TRBJ2-1,NA,TGCAGTGCTAGAGATGGTAGCTCCTCCTACAATGAGCAGTTCTTC,CSARDGSSSYNEQFF
13,many,TRBV30,TRBJ2-3,NA,TGTGCCTCCCCACGGGGCGACACAGATACGCAGTATTTT,CASPRGDTDTQYF
16,few,TRBV19,TRBJ1-5,TRBD1,TGTGCCAGTAGTGAGGTAGGGACAGGGATCGATCAGCCCCAGCATTTT,CASSEVGTGIDQPQHF
15,few,TRBV2,TRBJ1-2,NA,TGTGCCAGCAGTGGCGGCGGAGACCGGAGCTATGGCTACACCTTC,CASSGGGDRSYGYTF
13,few,TRBV4-2,TRBJ2-4,NA,TGTGCCAGCGGGAAAGCGGACAAAAACATTCAGTACTTC,CASGKADKNIQYF
16,NA,TRBV9,TRBJ2-1,TRBD1,TGTGCCAGCAGCGCCGGGACAGGGGATTACTACAATGAGCAGTTCTTC,CASSAGTGDYYNEQFF
16,NA,TRBV4-1,TRBJ2-7,NA,TGCGCCAGCAGCGAAAAGGGCGGGGCGCTACCCCCCGAGCAGTACTTC,CASSEKGGALPPEQYF
15,once,TRBV18,TRBJ1-5,NA,TGTGCCAGCTCACCACTCTCGGGATACAATCAGCCCCAGCATTTT,CASSPLSGYNQPQHF
14,NA,TRBV28,TRBJ1-2,NA,TGTGCCAGCAGTTTGGGGGGGCCAAACTATGGCTACACCTTC,CASSLGGPNYGYTF
15,many,TRBV20-1,TRBJ2-3,TRBD2,TGCAGTGCTTTCGGGACTAGCGGGGACACAGATACGCAGTATTTT,CSAFGTSGDTDTQYF
16,few,TRBV30,TRBJ2-6,NA,TGTGCCTGGAGCGCTTCGACAGCCTCTGGGGCCAACGTCCTGACTTTC,CAWSASTASGANVLTF
16,many,TRBV30,TRBJ2-7,TRBD2,TGTGCCTGGAGTAGGGCGGGGGGGCCCTTCCCGTACGAGCAGTACTTC,CAWSRAGGPFPYEQYF
15,NA,TRBV5-6,TRBJ2-5,TRBD1,TGTGCCAGCAGTAAAACGCAGGGGGCTGTGGAGACCCAGTACTTC,CASSKTQGAVETQYF
19,NA,TRBV7-9,TRBJ2-1,TRBD1,TGTGCCAGCAGCTCGGGACAGGGTAGTGGTAGCCACAACCACAATGAGCAGTTCTTC,CASSSGQGSGSHNHNEQFF
14,many,TRBV24-1,TRBJ2-2,TRBD1,TGTGCCACCAGTGATTCGGGACAGCAAAGGGAGCTGTTTTTT,CATSDSGQQRELFF
15,many,TRBV11-2,TRBJ2-7,TRBD1,TGTGCCAGCAGCTTACAGACAGGGGCGGTCCGCGAGCAGTACTTC,CASSLQTGAVREQYF
12,many,TRBV20-1,TRBJ1-5,NA,TGCAGTGCTCTACTGGGTAGTCAGCCCCAGCATTTT,CSALLGSQPQHF
15,NA,TRBV27,TRBJ2-7,TRBD2,TGTGCCAGCTCAATAGCGGGAGAGGCCCCTTACGAGCAGTACTTC,CASSIAGEAPYEQYF
14,few,TRBV5-1,TRBJ2-3,NA,TGCGCCAGCAGCTATACCGGCTCCACAGATACGCAGTATTTT,CASSYTGSTDTQYF